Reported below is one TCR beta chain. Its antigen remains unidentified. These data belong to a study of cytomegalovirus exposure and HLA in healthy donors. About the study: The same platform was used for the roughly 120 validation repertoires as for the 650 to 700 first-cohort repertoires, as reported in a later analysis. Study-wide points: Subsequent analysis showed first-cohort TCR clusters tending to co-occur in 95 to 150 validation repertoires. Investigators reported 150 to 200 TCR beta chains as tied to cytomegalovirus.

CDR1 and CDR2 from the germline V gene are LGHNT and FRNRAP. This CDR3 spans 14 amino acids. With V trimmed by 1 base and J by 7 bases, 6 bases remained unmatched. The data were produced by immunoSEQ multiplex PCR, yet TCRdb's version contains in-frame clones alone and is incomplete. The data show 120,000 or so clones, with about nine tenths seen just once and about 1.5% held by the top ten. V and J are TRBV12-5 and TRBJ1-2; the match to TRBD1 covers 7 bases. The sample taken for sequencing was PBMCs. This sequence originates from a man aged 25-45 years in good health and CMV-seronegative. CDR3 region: CASGLGQGGGGYTF. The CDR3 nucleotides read TGTGCTAGTGGTTTGGGTCAGGGGGGAGGTGGCTACACCTTC.